The 12 T cell receptor beta chains given below trace back to one sample, sequenced in a study of T-cell reconstitution after alpha-beta-depleted transplantation in children. Library preparation (for TCRbeta) was performed with unique molecular identifiers. TCRdb fed the PCR reads into MiXCR, producing one record per CDR3 protein. The sample shows approximately 1,000,000 distinct CDR3 sequences, roughly 31% of them seen only once. Sequences were derived from PBMCs, mostly from graft donor cells, sampled 360 days after TCRalphabeta/CD19-depleted stem cell transplant. Receptor source: a boy less than two years old who had a stem cell transplant for SCID, so the T cells may come from the graft donor.

This chain joins TRBV11-2 and TRBJ2-5, with D perhaps matching TRBD1 (6 bases). The ends were cut back, 0 bases at V and 6 bases at J, with 8 bases in the middle. CDR3 length: 13 residues. The germline gives CDR1 SGHAT, CDR2 FQNNGV. The CDR3 DNA reads TGTGCCAGCAGCTTAGACAGGGGAAAGACCCAGTACTTC. Residues: CASSLDRGKTQYF.

This chain connects TRBV5-1 to TRBJ2-5; 10 positions match TRBD1. In germline, CDR1 is SGHRS, CDR2 YFSETQ. Germline trimming cut 4 bases from V and 7 bases from J; bases unmatched to any gene: 13. CDR3 length: 16 amino acids. CDR3 coding DNA: TGCGCCAGCAGCCCCTTCGGGACAGGGGACCAAAGGACCCAGTACTTC. It encodes CASSPFGTGDQRTQYF.

This clonotype was seen only a few times. The chain recombines TRBV6-2 or TRBV6-3 with TRBJ1-1; perhaps TRBD1 as D (5 bases). CDR3 size: 13 residues. Germline lookup yields CDR1 MNHEY and CDR2 SVGEGT. V lost 0 bases, J lost 8 bases, and 10 bases lay in between. The CDR3 coding sequence is TGTGCCAGCAGTTACTCAACCAGGGTCGAAGCTTTCTTT. Its translation is CASSYSTRVEAFF.

This clonotype was recorded a few times. The chain joins TRBV6-2 or TRBV6-3 to TRBJ2-3; tentatively, D is TRBD2 (5 bases). The CDR3 sequence is 16 residues long. Trimming shortened V by 8 bases and J by 6 bases, and 24 bases separated the two germline ends. Germline CDR1 reads MNHEY; CDR2 reads SVGEGT. The DNA for the CDR3 is TGTGCCAGCGTATCCAACGACTACGCCGCGATTGATACGCAGTATTTT. Protein product: CASVSNDYAAIDTQYF.

This clonotype has more than one count but fewer than ten. The V gene is TRBV6-4, the J gene TRBJ2-6, with D unresolved. Germline assignment: CDR1 MRHNA and CDR2 SNTAGT. The CDR3 loop spans 19 amino acids. V gave up 5 bases and J gave up 3 bases, with 23 bases separating them. The CDR3 sequence is CASSPDPPDRWYGANVLTF. In DNA, the CDR3 is TGTGCCAGCAGTCCTGACCCCCCAGACCGATGGTATGGGGCCAACGTCCTGACTTTC.

V usage is TRBV7-3 and J usage is TRBJ2-3, with 10 bases lining up with TRBD2. This CDR3 has 16 amino acids. With V trimmed by 5 bases and J by 2 bases, 7 bases remained unmatched. CDR1 SGHTA and CDR2 FQGTGA come from the germline V gene. In DNA form, the CDR3 reads TGTGCCAGCAGCCACAGTAGCGGGGGGCTCACAGATACGCAGTATTTT. Translation: CASSHSSGGLTDTQYF.

This chain joins TRBV3-1 and TRBJ2-3; D gene unclear. The germline V and J ends were trimmed by 0 bases and 5 bases, with 9 bases remaining between them. Germline V gene lookup returns CDR1 LGHDT and CDR2 YNNKEL (reference sequence). The CDR3 length is 14 residues. The CDR3 loop reads CASSQEQSVDTQYF. The CDR3 region has the DNA TGTGCCAGCAGCCAAGAACAGTCCGTAGATACGCAGTATTTT.

The V and J genes are TRBV28 and TRBJ2-2; 8 bases match TRBD2. The CDR3 spans 18 residues. Per the germline V gene, CDR1 is MDHEN and CDR2 is SYDVKM. J lost 6 bases, V lost 3 bases, and 15 bases had no gene match. CDR3 in DNA: TGTGCCAGCAGTTTGGGTGGACTAGCTGGTCCAATGGCCGGGGAGCTGTTTTTT. Protein product: CASSLGGLAGPMAGELFF.

The chain has TRBV5-1 and TRBJ1-5; TRBD1 aligns across 7 bases. The CDR3 has 16 amino acids. With V trimmed by 5 bases and J by 0 bases, 8 bases remained unmatched. CDR1 SGHRS and CDR2 YFSETQ come from the germline V gene. The CDR3: CASRPGRGDSNQPQHF. The CDR3 nucleotides are TGCGCCAGCAGGCCCGGCAGGGGGGATAGCAATCAGCCCCAGCATTTT.

The genes are TRBV19 and TRBJ1-5, with D possibly being TRBD1 (5 bases). V gave up 3 bases and J gave up 9 bases, with 15 bases separating them. CDR3 length: 14 residues. Germline lookup yields CDR1 LNHDA and CDR2 SQIVND (reference sequence). This CDR3 is CASSMGQGEWPQHF. CDR3 DNA: TGTGCCAGTAGTATGGGTCAGGGAGAATGGCCCCAGCATTTT.

This clonotype was seen more than once but under ten times. This rearrangement joins TRBV20-1 to TRBJ1-1, with a possible D match to TRBD1 (5 bases). Germline V gene data show CDR1 as DFQATT and CDR2 as SNEGSKA (reference sequence). V shed 1 base and J shed 0 bases, with 18 bases lying between them. CDR3 length: 17 residues. The CDR3 DNA follows: TGCAGTGCTAGAGTTTCAGGGAAAGGATGGGTGAACACTGAAGCTTTCTTT. Residues: CSARVSGKGWVNTEAFF.

The genes are TRBV4-3 and TRBJ2-7; the match to TRBD2 covers 7 bases. V lost 4 bases and J lost 0; bases outside the gene matches: 6. The CDR3 length is 15 residues. Germline V gene data show CDR1 as LGHNA and CDR2 as YSLEER. CDR3 protein: CASSPGGRPSYEQYF. CDR3 bases: TGCGCCAGCAGCCCGGGGGGACGGCCCTCCTACGAGCAGTACTTC.